The T cell receptor (beta chain) described here comes from a study of shared clonotypes between healthy human individuals. Genomic DNA from each subset was divided evenly over several immunoSEQ plates. The data were produced by immunoSEQ multiplex PCR, yet TCRdb's version contains in-frame clones alone and is incomplete. This table has some 800,000 clones, over 90% appearing once. With 3 bases removed from V and 0 bases from J, the gap between germline ends came to 12 bases. CDR3 length: 15 amino acids. Germline V gene lookup returns CDR1 SGHDT and CDR2 YYEEEE. Cells designated naive CD8 were CD45RO-negative and were positively selected for CCR7, with terminally differentiated effector memory CD45RA+ cells excluded. Concerning this clone: Its antigen is as yet unknown.

Study results and caveats: Clonotype sharing across donors was expected to vary with sequencing depth. All-four-donor shared clonotypes had higher generation probabilities than non-shared clonotypes did.

The chain combines TRBV5-6 with TRBJ1-1; D unresolved. The clonotype originates from a man aged 25-45 years in good health. The sample comprised naive CD8+ T cells sorted from blood. The CDR3 nucleotides are TGTGCCAGCAGCTCGGCGGACTTCATGAACACTGAAGCTTTCTTT. Encoded protein: CASSSADFMNTEAFF.